This record concerns one TCR beta chain sequence. This sample is part of a study of blood T cell repertoires in COVID-19. Study context: COVID-19 samples from acute and convalescent phases originated in the United States, Italy and Spain. Nucleic acid was either cDNA or gDNA, and it came from T cells, B-cell-depleted T cells, or PBMCs.

Germline lookup yields CDR1 LGHDT and CDR2 YNNKEL (reference sequence). Trimming cost V 5 bases and J 0 bases; bases outside gene matches: 13. CDR3 length: 17 residues. Original data processing: Amplification of reference gene primers provided the estimated nucleated cell counts. Profiled with immunoSEQ multiplex PCR; TCRdb holds only in-frame clones, not every one. V, J and clone size derive from that table, while D and trimming were established from the DNA sequence. The sample gives tens of thousands of clones, around 80% of which show up once; 40% to 55% is in the top ten. The chain is built from TRBV3-1 (or the pseudogene TRBV3-2) and TRBJ2-7; 7 bases match TRBD2. Sequenced sample: peripheral blood. The source of this sequence is a human donor in a cohort sampled during active COVID-19. CDR3 amino acids: CASSSRERGPRSYEQYF. CDR3 in DNA: TGTGCCAGCAGCTCGCGTGAGCGGGGCCCCCGCTCCTACGAGCAGTACTTC.